This T cell receptor beta chain was obtained from a study of T cells in localized non-small cell lung cancer. Study conclusions and caveats: Adjacent lung tissue had a median approximately 57 of the top 100 clones found in the tumor. Overall survival was longer when the density of T cells in the blood was higher.

This clone was detected a few times. Antigen specificity is unknown. Adjacent lung samples, free of atypia, were obtained at least 2 cm from the tumor margin. Data came from immunoSEQ multiplex PCR; TCRdb stores just in-frame clones and leaves some out. The data show more than 1,200 clones, around a third seen once. This sequence originates from a woman aged 35 to 70 with stage I lung adenocarcinoma. Here the sequenced sample was normal lung tissue next to the tumor, taken before any cancer treatment.

This chain's CDR3 is CASSMVGNDQPQHF. The CDR3 bases are TGTGCCAGTAGTATGGTGGGGAACGATCAGCCCCAGCATTTT. This sequence joins TRBV19 and TRBJ1-5; no definite D call. V gave up 3 bases and J gave up 5 bases, with 11 bases separating them. CDR3 size: 14 residues. Germline values: CDR1 LNHDA, CDR2 SQIVND (reference sequence). Drawing the rest from reference TRBV19 and TRBJ1-5, the complete variable domain is DGGITQSPKYLFRKEGQNVTLSCEQNLNHDAMYWYRQDPGQGLRLIYYSQIVNDFQKGDIAEGYSVSREKKESFPLTVTSAQKNPTAFYLCASSMVGNDQPQHFGDGTRLSIL.